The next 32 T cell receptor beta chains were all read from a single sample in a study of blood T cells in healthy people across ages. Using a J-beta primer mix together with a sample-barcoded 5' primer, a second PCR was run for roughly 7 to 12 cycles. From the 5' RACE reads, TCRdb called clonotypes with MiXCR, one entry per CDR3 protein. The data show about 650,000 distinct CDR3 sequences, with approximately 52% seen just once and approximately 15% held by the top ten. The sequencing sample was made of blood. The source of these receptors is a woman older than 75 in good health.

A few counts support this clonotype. The CDR3 DNA follows: TGTGCCAGCAGTGAAGCTCGGTCGCGGGGGGCTGGTGAGCAGTTCTTC. Translation gives CASSEARSRGAGEQFF. V is TRBV2 and J is TRBJ2-1, with 8 bases matching TRBD2. The CDR3 sequence is 16 residues long. V lost 0 bases, J lost 9 bases, and 10 bases stayed unmatched. Germline V gives CDR1 SNHLY, CDR2 FYNNEI.

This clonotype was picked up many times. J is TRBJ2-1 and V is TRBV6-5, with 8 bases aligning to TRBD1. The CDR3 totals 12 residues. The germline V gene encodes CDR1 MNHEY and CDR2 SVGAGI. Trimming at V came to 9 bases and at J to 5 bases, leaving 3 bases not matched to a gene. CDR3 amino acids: CASTGGNNEQFF. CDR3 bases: TGTGCCAGTACAGGGGGAAACAATGAGCAGTTCTTC.

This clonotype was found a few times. CDR3 in amino acids: CASSRSGRANNEQFF. As DNA, the CDR3 is TGTGCCAGCAGCCGGAGCGGGAGGGCTAACAATGAGCAGTTCTTC. V usage is TRBV14 and J usage is TRBJ2-1; 10 nucleotides align to TRBD2. There are 15 residues in the CDR3. In germline, CDR1 is SGHDN, CDR2 FVKESK. V gave up 4 bases and J gave up 5 bases; unmatched junction bases: 5.

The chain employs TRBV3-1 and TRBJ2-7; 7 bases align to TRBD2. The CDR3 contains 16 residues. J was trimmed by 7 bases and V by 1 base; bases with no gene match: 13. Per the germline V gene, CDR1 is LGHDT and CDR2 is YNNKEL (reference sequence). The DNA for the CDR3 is TGTGCCAGCAGCCAAGTCGGAATGGGGACTAACAATGAGCAGTACTTC. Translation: CASSQVGMGTNNEQYF.

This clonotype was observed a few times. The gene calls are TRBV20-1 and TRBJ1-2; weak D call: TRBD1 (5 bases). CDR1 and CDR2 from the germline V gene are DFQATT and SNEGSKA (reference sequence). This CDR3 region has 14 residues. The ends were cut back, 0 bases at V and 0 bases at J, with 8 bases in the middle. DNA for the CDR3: TGCAGTGCTAGAGATATGACAGCTAACTATGGCTACACCTTC. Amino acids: CSARDMTANYGYTF.

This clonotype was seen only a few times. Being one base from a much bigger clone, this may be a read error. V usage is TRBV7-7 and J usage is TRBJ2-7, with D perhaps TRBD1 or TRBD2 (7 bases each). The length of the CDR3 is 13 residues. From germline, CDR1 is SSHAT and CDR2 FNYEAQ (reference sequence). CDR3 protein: CASSQGGFNEQYF. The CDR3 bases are TGTGCTAGCAGCCAGGGGGGGTTCAATGAGCAGTACTTC. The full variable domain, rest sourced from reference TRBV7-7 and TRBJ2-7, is GAGVSQSPRYKVTKRGQDVTLRCDPISSHATLYWYQQALGQGPEFLTYFNYEAQPDKSGLPSDRFSAERPEGSISTLTIQRTEQRDSAMYRCASSQGGFNEQYFGPGTRLTVT.

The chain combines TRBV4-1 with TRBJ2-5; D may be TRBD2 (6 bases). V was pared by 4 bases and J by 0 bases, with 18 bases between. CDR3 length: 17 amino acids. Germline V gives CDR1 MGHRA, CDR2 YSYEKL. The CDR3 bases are TGCGCCAGCAGCCCTCGCGGTGGGACTTTGTACCAAGAGACCCAGTACTTC. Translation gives CASSPRGGTLYQETQYF.

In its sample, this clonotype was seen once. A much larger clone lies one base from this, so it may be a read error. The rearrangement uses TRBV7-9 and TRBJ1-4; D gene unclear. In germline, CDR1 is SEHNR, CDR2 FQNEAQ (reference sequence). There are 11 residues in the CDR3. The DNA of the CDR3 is TGTGTCAGCAGCCAAAATGAAAAACTGTTTTTT. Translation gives CVSSQNEKLFF. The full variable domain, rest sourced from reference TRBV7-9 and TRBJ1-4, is DTGVSQNPRHKITKRGQNVTFRCDPISEHNRLYWYRQTLGQGPEFLTYFQNEAQLEKSRLLSDRFSAERPKGSFSTLEIQRTEQGDSAMYLCVSSQNEKLFFGSGTQLSVL.

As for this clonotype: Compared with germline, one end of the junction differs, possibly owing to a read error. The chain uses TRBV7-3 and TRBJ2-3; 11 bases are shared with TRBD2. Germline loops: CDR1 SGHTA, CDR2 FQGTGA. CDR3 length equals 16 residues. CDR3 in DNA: TGTGCCAGCAGAGATGAGCTAGCGGGGGGAATAGATATGCAGTATTTT. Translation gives CASRDELAGGIDMQYF.

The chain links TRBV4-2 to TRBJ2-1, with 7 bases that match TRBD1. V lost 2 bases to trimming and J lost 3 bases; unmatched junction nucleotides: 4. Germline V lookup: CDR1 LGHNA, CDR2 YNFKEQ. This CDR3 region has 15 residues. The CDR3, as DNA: TGTGCCAGCAGCCAATCGACAGGGATCTACAATGAGCAGTTCTTC. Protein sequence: CASSQSTGIYNEQFF.

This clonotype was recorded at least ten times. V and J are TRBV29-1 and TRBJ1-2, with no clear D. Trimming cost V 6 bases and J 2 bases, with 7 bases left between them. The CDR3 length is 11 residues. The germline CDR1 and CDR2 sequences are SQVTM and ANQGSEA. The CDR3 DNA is TGCAGCGTCCCTTGGAACTATGGCTACACCTTC. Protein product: CSVPWNYGYTF.

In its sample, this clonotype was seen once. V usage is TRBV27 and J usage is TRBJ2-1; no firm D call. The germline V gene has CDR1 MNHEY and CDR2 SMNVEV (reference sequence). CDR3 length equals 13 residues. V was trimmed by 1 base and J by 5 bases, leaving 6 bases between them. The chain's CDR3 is CASSLLLDNEQFF. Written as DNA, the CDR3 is TGTGCCAGCAGTTTATTGCTCGACAATGAGCAGTTCTTC.

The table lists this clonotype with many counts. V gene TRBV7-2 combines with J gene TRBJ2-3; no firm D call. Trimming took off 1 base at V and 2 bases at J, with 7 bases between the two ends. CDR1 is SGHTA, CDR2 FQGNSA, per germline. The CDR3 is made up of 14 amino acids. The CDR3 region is CASSLEVNTDTQYF. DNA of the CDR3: TGTGCCAGCAGCTTAGAGGTCAACACAGATACGCAGTATTTT.

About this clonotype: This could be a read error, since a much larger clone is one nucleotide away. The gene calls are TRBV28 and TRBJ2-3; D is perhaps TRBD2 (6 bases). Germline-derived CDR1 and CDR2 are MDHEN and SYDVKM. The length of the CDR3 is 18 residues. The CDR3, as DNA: TGTGCCAGCAGCCTCGATATTTACGGCCAAACTAGCATAGATACGCAGTATTTT. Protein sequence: CASSLDIYGQTSIDTQYF.

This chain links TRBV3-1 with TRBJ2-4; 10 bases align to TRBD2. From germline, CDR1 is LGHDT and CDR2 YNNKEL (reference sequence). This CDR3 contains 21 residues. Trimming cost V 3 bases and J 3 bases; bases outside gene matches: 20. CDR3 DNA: TGTGCCAGCAGCCAGGATCGCCCTAGCGGGAGTGTGGGGTTTGGCAAAAACATTCAGTACTTC. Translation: CASSQDRPSGSVGFGKNIQYF.

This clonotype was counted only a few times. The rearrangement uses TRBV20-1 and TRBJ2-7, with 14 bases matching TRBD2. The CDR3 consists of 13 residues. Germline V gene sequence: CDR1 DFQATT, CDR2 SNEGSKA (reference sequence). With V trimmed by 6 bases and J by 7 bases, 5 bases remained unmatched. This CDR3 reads CSAQGLAGVEQYF. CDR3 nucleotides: TGCAGTGCCCAGGGACTAGCGGGGGTTGAGCAGTACTTC.

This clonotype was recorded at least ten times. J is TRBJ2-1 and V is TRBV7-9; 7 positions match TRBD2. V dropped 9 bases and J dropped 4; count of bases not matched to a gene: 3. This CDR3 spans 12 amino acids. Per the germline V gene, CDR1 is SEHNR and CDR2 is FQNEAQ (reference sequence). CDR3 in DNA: TGTGCCAGTGGGGGGGGTTACAATGAGCAGTTCTTC. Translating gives CASGGGYNEQFF.

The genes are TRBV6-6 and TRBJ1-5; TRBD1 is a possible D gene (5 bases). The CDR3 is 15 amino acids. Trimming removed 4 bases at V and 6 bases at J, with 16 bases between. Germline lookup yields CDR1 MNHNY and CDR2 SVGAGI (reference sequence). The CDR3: CASSLGQVGLQPQHF. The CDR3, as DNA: TGTGCCAGCAGTTTGGGGCAGGTAGGTCTTCAGCCCCAGCATTTT.

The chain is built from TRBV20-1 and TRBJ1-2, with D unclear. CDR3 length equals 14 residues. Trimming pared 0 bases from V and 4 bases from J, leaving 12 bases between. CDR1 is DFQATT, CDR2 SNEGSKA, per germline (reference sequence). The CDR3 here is CSARDPGESYGYTF. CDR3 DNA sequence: TGCAGTGCTAGAGACCCCGGCGAATCCTATGGCTACACCTTC.

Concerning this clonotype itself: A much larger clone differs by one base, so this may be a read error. CDR3 loop: CVSSQGQGSNEQFF. CDR3 sequence (DNA): TGCGTCAGCAGTCAGGGACAGGGTAGCAATGAGCAGTTCTTC. The chain employs TRBV5-1 and TRBJ2-1, with 9 nucleotides matching TRBD1. This CDR3 is built from 14 residues. Germline lookup yields CDR1 SGHRS and CDR2 YFSETQ.

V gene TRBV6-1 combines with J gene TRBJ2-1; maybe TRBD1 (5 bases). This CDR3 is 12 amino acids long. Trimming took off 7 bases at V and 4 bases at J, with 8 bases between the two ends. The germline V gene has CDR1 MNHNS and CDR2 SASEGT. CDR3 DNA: TGTGCCAGCACCCGACAGTACAATGAGCAGTTCTTC. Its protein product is CASTRQYNEQFF.

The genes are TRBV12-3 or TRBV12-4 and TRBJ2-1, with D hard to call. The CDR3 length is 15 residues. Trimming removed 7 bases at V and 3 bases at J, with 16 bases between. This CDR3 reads CASTANEYGYNEQFF. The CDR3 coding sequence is TGTGCCAGCACCGCTAATGAGTACGGCTACAATGAGCAGTTCTTC.

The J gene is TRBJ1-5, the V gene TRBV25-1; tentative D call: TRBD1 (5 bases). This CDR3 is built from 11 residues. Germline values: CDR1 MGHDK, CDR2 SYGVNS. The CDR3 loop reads CPARQRQPQHF. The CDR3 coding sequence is TGTCCAGCCCGACAGCGTCAGCCCCAGCATTTT.

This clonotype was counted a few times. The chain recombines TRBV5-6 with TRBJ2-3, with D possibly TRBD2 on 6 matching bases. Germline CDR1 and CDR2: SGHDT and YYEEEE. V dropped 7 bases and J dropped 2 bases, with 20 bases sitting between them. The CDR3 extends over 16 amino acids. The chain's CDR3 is CASGSFGLAATDTQYF. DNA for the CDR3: TGTGCCAGCGGCTCGTTTGGATTAGCGGCCACAGATACGCAGTATTTT.

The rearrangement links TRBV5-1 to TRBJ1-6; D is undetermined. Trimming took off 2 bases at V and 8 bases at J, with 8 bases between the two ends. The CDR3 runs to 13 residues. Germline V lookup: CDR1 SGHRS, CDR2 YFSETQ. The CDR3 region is CASSFPDYSPLHF. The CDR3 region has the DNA TGCGCCAGCAGCTTTCCTGACTATTCACCCCTCCACTTT.

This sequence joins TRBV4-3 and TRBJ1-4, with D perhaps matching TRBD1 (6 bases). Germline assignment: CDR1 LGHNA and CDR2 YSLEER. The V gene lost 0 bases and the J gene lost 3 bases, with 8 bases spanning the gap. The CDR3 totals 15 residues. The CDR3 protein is CASSQDQGSNEKLFF. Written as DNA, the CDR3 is TGCGCCAGCAGCCAAGATCAGGGGTCTAATGAAAAACTGTTTTTT.

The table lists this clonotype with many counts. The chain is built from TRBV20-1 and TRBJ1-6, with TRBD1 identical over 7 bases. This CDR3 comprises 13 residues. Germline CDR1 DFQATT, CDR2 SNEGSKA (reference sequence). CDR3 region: CRGKGGAESPLHF. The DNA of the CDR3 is TGCAGGGGAAAAGGGGGCGCGGAATCACCCCTCCACTTT.

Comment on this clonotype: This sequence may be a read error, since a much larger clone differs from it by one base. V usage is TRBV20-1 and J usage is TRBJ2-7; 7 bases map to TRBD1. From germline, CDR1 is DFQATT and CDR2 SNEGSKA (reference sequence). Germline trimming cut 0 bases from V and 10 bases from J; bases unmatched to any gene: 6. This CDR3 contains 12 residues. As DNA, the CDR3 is TGCAGTGCTAGAGAACCGGGACAGATCCAGTACTTC. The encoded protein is CSAREPGQIQYF.

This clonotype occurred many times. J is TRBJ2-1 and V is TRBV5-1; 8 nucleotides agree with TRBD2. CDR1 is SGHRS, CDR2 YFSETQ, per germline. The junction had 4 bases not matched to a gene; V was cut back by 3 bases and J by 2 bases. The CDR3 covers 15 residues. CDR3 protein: CASSYSGVTYNEQFF. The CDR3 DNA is TGCGCCAGCAGCTATAGCGGGGTTACCTACAATGAGCAGTTCTTC.

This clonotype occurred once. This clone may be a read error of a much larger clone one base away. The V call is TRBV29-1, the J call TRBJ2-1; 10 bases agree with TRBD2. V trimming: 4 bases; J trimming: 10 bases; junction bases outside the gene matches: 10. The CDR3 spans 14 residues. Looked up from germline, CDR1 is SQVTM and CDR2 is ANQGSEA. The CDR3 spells CSVALAGTPYEQFF. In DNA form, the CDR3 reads TGCAGCGTTGCACTAGCGGGGACCCCCTACGAGCAGTTCTTC.

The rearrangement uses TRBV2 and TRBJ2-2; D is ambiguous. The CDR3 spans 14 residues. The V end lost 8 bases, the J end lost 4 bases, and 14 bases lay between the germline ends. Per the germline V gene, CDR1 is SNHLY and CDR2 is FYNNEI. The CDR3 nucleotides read TGTGCCAGCGGGCCAGCGCCGACCACCGGGGAGCTGTTTTTT. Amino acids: CASGPAPTTGELFF.

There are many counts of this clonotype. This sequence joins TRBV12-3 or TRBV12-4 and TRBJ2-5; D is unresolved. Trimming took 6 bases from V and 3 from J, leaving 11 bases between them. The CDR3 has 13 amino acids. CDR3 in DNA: TGTGCCAGCAGCCGTTGGCGTGAAGAGACCCAGTACTTC. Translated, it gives CASSRWREETQYF.